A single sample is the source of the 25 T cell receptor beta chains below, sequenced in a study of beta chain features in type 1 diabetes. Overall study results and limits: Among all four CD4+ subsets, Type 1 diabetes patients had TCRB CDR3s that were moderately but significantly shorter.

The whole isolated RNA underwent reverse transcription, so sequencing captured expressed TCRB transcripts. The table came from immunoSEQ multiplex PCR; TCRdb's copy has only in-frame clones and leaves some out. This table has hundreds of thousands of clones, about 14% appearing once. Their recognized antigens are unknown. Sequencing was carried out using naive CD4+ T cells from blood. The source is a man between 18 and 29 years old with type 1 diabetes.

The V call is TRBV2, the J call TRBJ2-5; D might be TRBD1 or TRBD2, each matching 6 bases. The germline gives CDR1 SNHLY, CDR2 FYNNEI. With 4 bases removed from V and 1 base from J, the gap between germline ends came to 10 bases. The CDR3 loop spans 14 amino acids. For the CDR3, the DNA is TGTGCCAGCAGTGCGAGGGGGGCCCAAGAGACCCAGTACTTC. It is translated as CASSARGAQETQYF.

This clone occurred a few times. Here the CDR3 reads CASSMALQFNQPQHF. The CDR3 DNA reads as TGTGCCAGTAGTATGGCACTACAGTTCAATCAGCCCCAGCATTTT. The rearrangement joins TRBV19 to TRBJ1-5; D gene uncertain. The CDR3 sequence is 15 residues long. Trimming left V 3 bases short and J 3 bases short, with 12 bases between. Germline values: CDR1 LNHDA, CDR2 SQIVND (reference sequence). Full variable domain (outside the CDR3, taken from reference TRBV19 and TRBJ1-5): DGGITQSPKYLFRKEGQNVTLSCEQNLNHDAMYWYRQDPGQGLRLIYYSQIVNDFQKGDIAEGYSVSREKKESFPLTVTSAQKNPTAFYLCASSMALQFNQPQHFGDGTRLSIL.

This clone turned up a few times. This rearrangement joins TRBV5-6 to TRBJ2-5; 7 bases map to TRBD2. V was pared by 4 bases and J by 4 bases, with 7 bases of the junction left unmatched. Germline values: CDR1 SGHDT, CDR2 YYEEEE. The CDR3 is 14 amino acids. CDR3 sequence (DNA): TGTGCCAGCAGCCAATGGACTAGTAGAGAGACCCAGTACTTC. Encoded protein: CASSQWTSRETQYF.

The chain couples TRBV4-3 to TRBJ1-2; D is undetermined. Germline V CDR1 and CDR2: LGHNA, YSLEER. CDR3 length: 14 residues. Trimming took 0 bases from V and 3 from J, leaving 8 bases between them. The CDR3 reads CASSQDIGDYGYTF. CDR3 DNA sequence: TGCGCCAGCAGCCAAGATATAGGTGACTATGGCTACACCTTC.

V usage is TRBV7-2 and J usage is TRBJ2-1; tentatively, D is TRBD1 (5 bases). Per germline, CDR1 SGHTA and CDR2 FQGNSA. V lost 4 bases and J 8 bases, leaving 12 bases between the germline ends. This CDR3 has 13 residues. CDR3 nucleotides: TGTGCCAGCAGCTCGGGCCTAGGGGATGAGCAGTTCTTC. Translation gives CASSSGLGDEQFF.

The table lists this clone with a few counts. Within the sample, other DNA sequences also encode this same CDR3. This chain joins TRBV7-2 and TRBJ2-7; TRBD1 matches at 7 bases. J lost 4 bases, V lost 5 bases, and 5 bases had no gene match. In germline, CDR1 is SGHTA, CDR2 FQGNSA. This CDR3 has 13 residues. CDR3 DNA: TGTGCCAGCAGCCGGGACAGATCTTACGAGCAGTACTTC. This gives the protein CASSRDRSYEQYF.

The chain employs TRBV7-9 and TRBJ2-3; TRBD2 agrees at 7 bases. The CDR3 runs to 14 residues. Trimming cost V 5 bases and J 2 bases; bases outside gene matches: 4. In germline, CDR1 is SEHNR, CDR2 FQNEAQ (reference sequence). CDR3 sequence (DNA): TGTGCCAGCAGCGCTAGCGGACCCACAGATACGCAGTATTTT. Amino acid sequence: CASSASGPTDTQYF.

CDR3 in amino acids: CSVERVPGHYGYTF. CDR3 coding DNA: TGCAGCGTTGAAAGGGTTCCAGGACACTATGGCTACACCTTC. The rearrangement links TRBV29-1 to TRBJ1-2; D not certain. The CDR3 covers 14 residues. Trimming took 2 bases from V and 3 from J, leaving 13 bases between them. Germline CDR1 is SQVTM and CDR2 is ANQGSEA.

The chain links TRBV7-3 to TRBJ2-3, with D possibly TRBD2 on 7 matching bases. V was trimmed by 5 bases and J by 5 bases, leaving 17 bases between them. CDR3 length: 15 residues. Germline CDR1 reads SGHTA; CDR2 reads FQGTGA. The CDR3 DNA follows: TGTGCCAGCAGCCCCAGGGGCGGGGGCAAAGATACGCAGTATTTT. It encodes CASSPRGGGKDTQYF. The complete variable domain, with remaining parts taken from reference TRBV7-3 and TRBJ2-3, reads GAGVSQTPSNKVTEKGKYVELRCDPISGHTALYWYRQSLGQGPEFLIYFQGTGAADDSGLPNDRFFAVRPEGSVSTLKIQRTERGDSAVYLCASSPRGGGKDTQYFGPGTRLTVL.

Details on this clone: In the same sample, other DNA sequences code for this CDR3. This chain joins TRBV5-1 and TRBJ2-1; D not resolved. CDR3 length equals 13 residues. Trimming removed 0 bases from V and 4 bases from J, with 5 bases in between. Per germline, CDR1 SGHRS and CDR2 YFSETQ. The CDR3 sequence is CASSLGTYNEQFF. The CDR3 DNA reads TGCGCCAGCAGCTTGGGCACATACAATGAGCAGTTCTTC. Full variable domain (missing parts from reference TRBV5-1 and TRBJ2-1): KAGVTQTPRYLIKTRGQQVTLSCSPISGHRSVSWYQQTPGQGLQFLFEYFSETQRNKGNFPGRFSGRQFSNSRSEMNVSTLELGDSALYLCASSLGTYNEQFFGPGTRLTVL.

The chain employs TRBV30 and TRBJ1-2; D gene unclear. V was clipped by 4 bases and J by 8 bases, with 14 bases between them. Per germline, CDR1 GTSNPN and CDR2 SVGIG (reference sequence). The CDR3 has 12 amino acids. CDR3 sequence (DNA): TGTGCCTGGATGACTGGTAATAGGGGCTACACCTTC. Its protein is CAWMTGNRGYTF.

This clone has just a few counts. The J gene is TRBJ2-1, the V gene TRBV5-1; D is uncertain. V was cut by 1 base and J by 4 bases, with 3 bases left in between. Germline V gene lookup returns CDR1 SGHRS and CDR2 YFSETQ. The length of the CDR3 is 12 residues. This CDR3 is CASSLPYNEQFF. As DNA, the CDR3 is TGCGCCAGCAGCTTGCCTTACAATGAGCAGTTCTTC.

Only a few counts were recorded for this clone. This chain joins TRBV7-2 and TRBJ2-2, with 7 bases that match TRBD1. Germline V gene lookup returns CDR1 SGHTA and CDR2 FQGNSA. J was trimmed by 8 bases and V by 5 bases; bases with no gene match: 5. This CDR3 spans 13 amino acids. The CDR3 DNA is TGTGCCAGCAGCCTCCGACAGGGTGGGGAGCTGTTTTTT. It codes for CASSLRQGGELFF.

CDR3 loop: CASEPRTDSYGYTF. The DNA of the CDR3 is TGTGCCAGCGAACCCAGGACGGATTCCTATGGCTACACCTTC. J is TRBJ1-2 and V is TRBV7-9; D not resolved. Germline V lookup: CDR1 SEHNR, CDR2 FQNEAQ (reference sequence). The CDR3 spans 14 residues. V shed 8 bases and J shed 4 bases, with 17 bases lying between them.

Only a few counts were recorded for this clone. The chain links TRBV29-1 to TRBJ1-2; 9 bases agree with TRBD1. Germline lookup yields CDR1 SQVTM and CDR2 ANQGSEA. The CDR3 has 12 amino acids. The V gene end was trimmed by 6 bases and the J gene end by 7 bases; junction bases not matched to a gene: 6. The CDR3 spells CSVGQGVVGYTF. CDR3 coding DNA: TGCAGCGTGGGACAGGGAGTTGTTGGCTACACCTTC.

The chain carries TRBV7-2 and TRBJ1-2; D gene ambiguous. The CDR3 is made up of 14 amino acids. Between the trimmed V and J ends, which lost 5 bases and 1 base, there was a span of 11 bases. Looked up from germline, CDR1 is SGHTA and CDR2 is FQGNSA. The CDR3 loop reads CASSLMTVNYGYTF. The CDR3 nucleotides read TGTGCCAGCAGCCTAATGACGGTTAACTATGGCTACACCTTC.

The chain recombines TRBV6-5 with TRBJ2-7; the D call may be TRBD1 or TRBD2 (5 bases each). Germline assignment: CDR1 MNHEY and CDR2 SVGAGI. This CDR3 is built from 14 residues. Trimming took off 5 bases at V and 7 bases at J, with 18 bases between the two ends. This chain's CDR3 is CASSQPRQGREQYF. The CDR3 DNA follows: TGTGCCAGCAGTCAACCCAGGCAGGGACGAGAGCAGTACTTC.

CDR3 bases: TGTGCCAGCAGCTTAAAGGTAACCCGGAGCTCCTACAATGAGCAGTTCTTC. Translating gives CASSLKVTRSSYNEQFF. The chain is built from TRBV7-9 and TRBJ2-1; D is uncertain. V dropped 2 bases and J dropped 0 bases, with 14 bases sitting between them. Germline CDR1 SEHNR, CDR2 FQNEAQ (reference sequence). The CDR3 has 17 residues. Variable domain in full (rest from reference TRBV7-9 and TRBJ2-1): DTGVSQNPRHKITKRGQNVTFRCDPISEHNRLYWYRQTLGQGPEFLTYFQNEAQLEKSRLLSDRFSAERPKGSFSTLEIQRTEQGDSAMYLCASSLKVTRSSYNEQFFGPGTRLTVL.

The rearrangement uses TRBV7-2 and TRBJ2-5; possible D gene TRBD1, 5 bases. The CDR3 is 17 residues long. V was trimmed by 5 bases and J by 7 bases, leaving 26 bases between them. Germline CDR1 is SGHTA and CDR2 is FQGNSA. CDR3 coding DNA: TGTGCCAGCAGCCACCGTGTACCAGACAGCCTATGTGTGACCCAGTACTTC. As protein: CASSHRVPDSLCVTQYF. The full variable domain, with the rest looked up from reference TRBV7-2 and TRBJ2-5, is GAGVSQSPSNKVTEKGKDVELRCDPISGHTALYWYRQSLGQGLEFLIYFQGNSAPDKSGLPSDRFSAERTGGSVSTLTIQRTQQEDSAVYLCASSHRVPDSLCVTQYFGPGTRLLVL.

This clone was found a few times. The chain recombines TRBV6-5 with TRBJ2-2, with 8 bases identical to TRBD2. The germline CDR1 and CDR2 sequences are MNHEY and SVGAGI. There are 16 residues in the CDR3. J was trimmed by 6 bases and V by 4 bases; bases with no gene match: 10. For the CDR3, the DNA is TGTGCCAGCAGTTCGTTGAGCGGGAGAGGAGCCGGGGAGCTGTTTTTT. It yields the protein CASSSLSGRGAGELFF.

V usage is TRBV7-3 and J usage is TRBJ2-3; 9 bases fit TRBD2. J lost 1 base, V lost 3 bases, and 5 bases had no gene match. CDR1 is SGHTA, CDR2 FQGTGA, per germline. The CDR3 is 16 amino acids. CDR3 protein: CASSFSRLAGTDTQYF. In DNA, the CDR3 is TGTGCCAGCAGCTTTTCTAGACTAGCGGGCACAGATACGCAGTATTTT.

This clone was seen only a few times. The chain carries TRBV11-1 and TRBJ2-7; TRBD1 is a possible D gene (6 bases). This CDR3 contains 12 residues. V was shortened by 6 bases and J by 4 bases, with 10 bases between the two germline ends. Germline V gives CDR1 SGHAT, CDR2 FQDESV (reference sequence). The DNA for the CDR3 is TGTGCCAGCAGTTTACAGGGTTACGAGCAGTACTTC. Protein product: CASSLQGYEQYF.

CDR3 nucleotides: TGTGCCAGCAGCGTAGGTACAGGGCCCCAAGAGACCCAGTACTTC. It yields the protein CASSVGTGPQETQYF. The rearrangement uses TRBV9 and TRBJ2-5, with D perhaps matching TRBD1 (6 bases). CDR3 size: 15 residues. Per the germline V gene, CDR1 is SGDLS and CDR2 is YYNGEE. The V and J ends lost 0 bases and 1 base respectively, with 10 bases between them.

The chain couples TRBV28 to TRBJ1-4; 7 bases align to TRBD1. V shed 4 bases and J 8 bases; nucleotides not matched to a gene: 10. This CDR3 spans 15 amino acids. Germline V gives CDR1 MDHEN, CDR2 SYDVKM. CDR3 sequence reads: CASSSPAGGREKLFF. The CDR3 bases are TGTGCCAGCAGTTCCCCCGCAGGGGGTCGGGAAAAACTGTTTTTT.

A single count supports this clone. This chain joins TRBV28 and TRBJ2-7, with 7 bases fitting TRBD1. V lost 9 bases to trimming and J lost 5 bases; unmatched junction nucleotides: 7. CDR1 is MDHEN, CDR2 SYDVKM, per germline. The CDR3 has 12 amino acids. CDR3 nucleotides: TGTGCCAGTGAGGGACAGCCGGACGAGCAGTACTTC. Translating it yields CASEGQPDEQYF. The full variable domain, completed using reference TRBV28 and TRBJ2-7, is DVKVTQSSRYLVKRTGEKVFLECVQDMDHENMFWYRQDPGLGLRLIYFSYDVKMKEKGDIPEGYSVSREKKERFSLILESASTNQTSMYLCASEGQPDEQYFGPGTRLTVT.